The present T cell receptor (beta chain) was sequenced within a study of early stage breast cancer tumors (dated by TCRdb to about 2017). Some background on the complete study: Of the roughly 17 invasive breast tumors, roughly 12 were found to be estrogen receptor-positive, progesterone receptor-positive and HER2-negative. About 65% of the 12 ER+/PR+/HER2- tumors were invasive ductal carcinomas, while the other four were invasive lobular carcinomas. On average, each sample got around 10-fold read coverage. Across all samples, 2,500,000 or so templates representing about 1 million unique clonotypes were detected. General study outcomes and caveats: Because the cohort was small, a breakdown by tumor subtype could not be done. Compared with adjacent normal breast tissue, tumors had around 2.5-fold higher T cell density and higher clonality. Enriched TCRB sequences shared across patients were mostly commonly generated sequences, unlikely to play an important role in the tumor microenvironment. Sequencing bulk genomic DNA from unsorted cells could not capture chain pairing or functional markers like CD4, CD8 and FOXP3. Repertoires from blood resembled normal breast more closely than tumor, and using blood as a reference for each tissue separated tumor from normal in about 90% of the 16 patients.

The study profiled bulk TCR beta-chain repertoires in matched peripheral blood, tumor and adjacent normal breast tissue taken from about 16 patients with early-stage breast cancer. Before surgery, roughly 4.5-10 mL of whole blood was collected in EDTA tubes and processed within 2 hours. Peripheral blood mononuclear cells were isolated by Ficoll-Paque centrifugation in SepMate-50 tubes. For storage in liquid nitrogen, PBMCs were cryopreserved as aliquots of 2 to 4 million cells in about 90% FBS with around 10% DMSO. The Qiagen AllPrep DNA/RNA Mini kit was used for genomic DNA extraction. From its cysteine to its phenylalanine, the CDR3 spans 14 amino acids. Only CDR3 DNA is held: 42 bases, read in frame from base 1. The junction shows trimming of 6 bases on V and 3 bases on J, plus 12 bases between the germline ends. As encoded in the germline V gene (reference sequence), CDR1 is MNHEY while CDR2 is SMNVEV.

In the case of this clone: The clone's antigen remains unknown. No quality values exist for individual bases; no much larger clone is one base distant.

Each sample was amplified as two independent genomic DNA replicates: 0.45 to 0.5 ug for blood and about 1.5 ug for tumor or normal breast. Following the manufacturer's instructions, the ImmunoSeq Intro kit was used to carry out TCRB sequencing on genomic DNA. Multiplex PCR ran about 31 cycles with proprietary primers and spike-in control sequences for absolute quantification. Single-end 150-bp reads were used to sequence an 87-bp fragment covering the CDR3 and the flanking V and J genes. Seven samples, with two replicates for each sample, were multiplexed per lane of an Illumina MiSeq using version 3.0 chemistry. For the original study's pipeline: The vendor's proprietary pipeline handled the raw data processing, merging both replicates into a single result for each sample. A clonotype was defined as productive rearrangements that share the same V-gene family, CDR3 amino acid sequence and J-gene segment. Clonality was computed as 1 minus the normalized Shannon entropy (Pielou evenness) of TCRB abundances. T cell density was estimated as total templates divided by the number of input cells, with the number of input cells inferred from the DNA input amount. Recon with default parameters was used to estimate total repertoire diversity and clonality. A clonotype counted as tumor-enriched if its abundance in tumor exceeded 0.1% and was at least 32-fold higher than its abundance in normal breast. In its TCRdb copy, this immuneACCESS table keeps in-frame sequences only and misses some clones. Where compared with another copy, unresolved V genes explain less than half of these, and the others have no known cause. V and J calls and clone size follow that table, whereas D and trimming were derived from the DNA. This sample lists about 50,000 clones; 78% were detected once. Together, the top ten hold around 3.6% of the sample.

The receptor's source is a person between 35 and 49 years old with breast cancer. The chain is made from TRBV27 and TRBJ2-1; matching of 5 bases hints at TRBD2 as the D gene. The sample was blood. The nucleotides are TGTGCCAGCAGCCCAACTAGTTTCTACAATGAGCAGTTCTTC. The encoded protein is CASSPTSFYNEQFF.